A selection of T cell receptor beta chains follows, all from one sample in a study of control samples from healthy donors and cancer patients. The protocol was immunoSEQ multiplex PCR, while the TCRdb copy is restricted to in-frame clones and leaves out a portion. Of tens of thousands of clones in the sample, roughly 89% were seen once. Sequenced sample: PBMCs. These receptors all come from a woman between 50 and 59 years old with colorectal cancer. Each CDR3 is given with its conserved first and last residue. Each record gives: clone size, V gene, J gene, D gene, CDR3 DNA, CDR3 protein. A D gene is named only where the DNA matches it firmly. Expanded clones get a size class; other rows say once, few or many, or leave the size out.

few	TRBV6-5	TRBJ1-6	-	TGTGCCAGCAGTTACGGGGGTTTAACCCTCCACTTT	CASSYGGLTLHF
-	TRBV10-3	TRBJ2-1	TRBD1	TGTGCCATTGGGACAGGGGGCAATGAGCAGTTCTTC	CAIGTGGNEQFF
-	TRBV10-3	TRBJ2-6	-	TGTGCCATGCGGGAATCTGGGGCCAACGTCCTGACTTTC	CAMRESGANVLTF
once	TRBV9	TRBJ1-1	TRBD1	TGTGCCAGCAGCGTAGAGGACAGGGGGCCCACTGAAGCTTTCTTT	CASSVEDRGPTEAFF
-	TRBV27	TRBJ1-1	TRBD1	TGTGCCAGCAGCAGGGGGCTGGGCACTGAAGCTTTCTTT	CASSRGLGTEAFF
-	TRBV5-1	TRBJ1-3	-	TGCGCCAGCAGCTGGACGGAGGACCACTCTGGAAACACCATATATTTT	CASSWTEDHSGNTIYF
-	TRBV15	TRBJ1-1	-	TGTGCCACCAGCAGAGAGATGAACACTGAAGCTTTCTTT	CATSREMNTEAFF
-	TRBV11-2	TRBJ1-4	TRBD1	TGTGCCAGCAGCCCTTGGGCGGGACAGACTAATGAAAAACTGTTTTTT	CASSPWAGQTNEKLFF
once	TRBV28	TRBJ2-5	-	TGTGCCAGCAGTTGCCTTGTTTGTGACACTTGGGAGACCCAGTACTTC	CASSCLVCDTWETQYF
-	TRBV5-6	TRBJ1-1	-	TGTGCCAGCAGCTTGGGAACCAGACAGAACACTGAAGCTTTCTTT	CASSLGTRQNTEAFF
-	TRBV5-1	TRBJ1-2	TRBD1	TGCGCCAGCAGCTTGGTTGTCAGGGGGCAGGAAAACTATGGCTACACCTTC	CASSLVVRGQENYGYTF
-	TRBV4-1	TRBJ1-2	-	TGCGCCAGCAGCCAAGATCGAGAAGGGTTTAACTATGGCTACACCTTC	CASSQDREGFNYGYTF
-	TRBV24-1	TRBJ2-1	-	TGTGCCACCAGTGAGTATGGGGAATCGGGGGAGCAGTTCTTC	CATSEYGESGEQFF
-	TRBV19	TRBJ1-4	-	TGTGCCAGCTCACCTAGGGGGGGGAATGAAAAACTGTTTTTT	CASSPRGGNEKLFF
-	TRBV15	TRBJ1-1	-	TGTGCCACCAGCAGAGATCGCGAGGCCCTCACACGGGAAGCTTTCTTT	CATSRDREALTREAFF
-	TRBV10-3	TRBJ1-2	-	TGTGCCATCAGCCCCCAGAGAGGAGCTAACTATGGCTACACCTTC	CAISPQRGANYGYTF
-	TRBV10-2	TRBJ2-2	-	TGCGCCAGCAGTGATGAGGGACACCGCACCGGGGAGCTGTTTTTT	CASSDEGHRTGELFF
-	TRBV19	TRBJ2-5	-	TGTGCCAGTAGCGATTATAAGACCCAGTACTTC	CASSDYKTQYF
-	TRBV5-5	TRBJ2-2	-	TGTGCCAGCAGCTCCACGTCAACGAACACCGGGGAGCTGTTTTTT	CASSSTSTNTGELFF
-	TRBV6-6	TRBJ2-1	TRBD2	TGTGCCAGCGGCACTAGCGGGGACCTTTCCTACAATGAGCAGTTCTTC	CASGTSGDLSYNEQFF
-	TRBV4-1	TRBJ2-3	-	TGCGCCAGCAGCCAAGTAACCGTCCGGGCTAAAGGAGATACGCAGTATTTT	CASSQVTVRAKGDTQYF
-	TRBV5-1	TRBJ1-1	TRBD1	TGCGCCAGCAGCTCGCCGGGACAGGTTGAAGCTTTCTTT	CASSSPGQVEAFF
-	TRBV4-1	TRBJ1-1	-	TGCGCCAGCAGCCAAGGCCCTGAAGCTTTCTTT	CASSQGPEAFF
-	TRBV29-1	TRBJ1-2	-	TGCAGCTCCATCGGAGGATCCGGGTCCTACACCTTC	CSSIGGSGSYTF
-	TRBV30	TRBJ1-2	-	TGTGCCTGGAGTGTCGGGGATGGCTACACCTTC	CAWSVGDGYTF
-	TRBV12-3/TRBV12-4	TRBJ2-1	-	TGTGCCAGCAGTACCAGGACGGGCGATCCGTTCTTC	CASSTRTGDPFF
-	TRBV5-6	TRBJ1-1	-	TGTGCCAGCAGCTCGCTTAACTCTGGGGGGAATACTGAAGCTTTCTTT	CASSSLNSGGNTEAFF
-	TRBV5-1	TRBJ1-1	-	TGCGCCAGCAGCTGGACAGAGAACACTGAAGCTTTCTTT	CASSWTENTEAFF
-	TRBV4-3	TRBJ2-3	-	TGCGCCAGCAGCCAAGGGACCCGGACAGATACGCAGTATTTT	CASSQGTRTDTQYF
-	TRBV7-2	TRBJ2-5	-	TGTGCCAGCAGCTCAATAGGGGGGGAGGCTAGGACCCAGTACTTC	CASSSIGGEARTQYF
-	TRBV28	TRBJ2-3	-	TGTGCCAGCAGGGCAGGGGGGAGCACAGATACGCAGTATTTT	CASRAGGSTDTQYF